Sequencing of this T cell receptor (beta chain) was carried out in a study of cytomegalovirus exposure and HLA in healthy donors (dated by TCRdb to about 2017). Concerning the study at large: An earlier analysis of some 550 of the donors reported about 250 Gb of sequence data and 120 million or so unique TCR beta sequences from 150 million to 200 million T cells. The T cell repertoires of several hundred subjects were profiled by immunosequencing and related to cytomegalovirus serostatus. The later analysis used no new phenotypic data to find candidate immune exposures, relying instead on TCR beta sequences and their occurrence across donors. About 300 gigabases of sequencing data and some 85 million unique TCR sequences were included in an early release covering 500 to 750 HLA-typed donors. Donor age, sex, ethnicity and CMV serostatus were compiled alongside the repertoire data. A few DR-DQ haplotypes were handled as single units for association and clustering because linkage in the cohort was strong. Among around 400 genotyped donors of the cohort, an average of approximately 240,000 unique TCR beta nucleotide sequences was sequenced per donor, of which about 20% were non-productive. Of the roughly 400 genotyped donors, about 84% fell in the genetic ancestry cluster associated with self-reported Caucasian donors. The study combined high-throughput TCR immunosequencing, statistical association of individual TCRs with disease status, and machine learning to predict cytomegalovirus infection status. All discovery cohort repertoires had been generated on a single sequencing platform. HLA typing included class I and class II loci at four-digit resolution. In addition to the first cohort of about 650 subjects, a separate validation cohort of around 110 different subjects was used. Typing coverage varied by locus: about 629-640 donors for A, B, C, DRB1 and DQB1; about 520 for DQA1; more than 600 for DPA1; roughly 470 for DPB1. An earlier analysis of approximately 580 of the donors used high-throughput TCR beta sequencing to judge whether each TCR beta V gene segment behaved as functional or pseudogenic. To study patterns of TCR occurrence, a later analysis re-analyzed previously published TCR beta repertoires from 550 to 800 donors and added high-resolution HLA genotyping. Genome-wide SNP genotypes for about 60% of the roughly 670 donors were used in a later genetic analysis, which treated that subset as a discovery cohort. The study was designed to test whether signatures of past pathogen exposure could be identified by cataloging public T cell receptors. Results and caveats for the whole study, not just this receptor: A cluster of highly shared sequence variants was judged likely to represent a technical artifact of the sequencing pipeline. Immune exposure information for the cohort was limited to CMV serostatus. Some IMGT-functional V segments, including TRBV6-2 and TRBV6-3, could not be told apart with the 87-base-pair reads, so those segments were excluded. Presence/absence analyses assumed roughly uniform sequencing depth across donors, an assumption that may not hold. At a false discovery rate of 0.05, a later analysis linked around 17,000 TCR beta sequences to specific HLA alleles. The study listed 150 to 200 TCR beta chains as associated with cytomegalovirus. HLA typing was unavailable for some donors at each locus, so association tests used only the typed subset. Compared with the approximately 720-donor mean, donors in an Asian-associated ancestry cluster had fewer N-insertions in productive TCRs, according to a later genetic analysis. A later analysis found that most CMV-associated TCR beta chains appeared HLA-restricted, with HLA associations seemingly driven largely by CMV exposure. Linkage disequilibrium might explain the correlated functional status among segregating V segments, but an unknown experimental factor could not be ruled out. In an earlier analysis of about 550 of the donors, most TCR beta V segments were observed in productive rearrangements about 87% or about 30% of the time, broadly matching IMGT annotations. A later analysis reported that several top co-occurrence clusters appeared linked to parvovirus B19, influenza, CMV and Epstein-Barr virus. Because counts were too low, more than 15 rarely observed V segments, including chromosome 9 orphons, were excluded from the earlier analysis of fewer than 650 of the donors. In a later analysis, TCR association rates were found to vary across HLA loci, with the most associated TCRs seen for DRB1 alleles and the fewest for HLA-C alleles. In a later analysis, HLA-associated TCR beta chains showed more clonal expansion and lower generation probabilities than non-associated chains that were equally common. Three of the identified cytomegalovirus-associated TCR beta chains were confirmed in vitro to be specific for cytomegalovirus antigens. It was suggested by the authors that the approach could potentially be generalized to other disease states and immunological phenotypes. Across donors, most TCR sequences were observed very rarely, whereas some public TCRs were present in many individuals. Cytomegalovirus status was reported to be diagnosed by the classifier with high specificity and sensitivity in both the original and validation cohorts. In this cohort, only TCR beta chains were sequenced, and detectable features were limited by the absence of alpha or paired-chain data. Strong co-occurrence of HLA alleles, especially DR and DQ, made assigning TCR associations to individual alleles difficult. A later genetic analysis associated a missense DCLRE1C variant with V-gene and J-gene trimming of TCR beta chains, and an independent cohort replicated the association. A further reported finding was that TCR beta sequences accurately predicted the HLA-A and HLA-B alleles for most subjects in the first cohort.

The CDR3 starts with the cysteine, ends with the phenylalanine, and has 15 residues. CDR3 DNA is the only sequence kept; it has 45 bases, read in frame from the first base. Trimming leaves V shorter by 4 bases and J shorter by 4 bases, with the junction holding 9 bases beyond the gene matches. Reading the germline V gene gives CDR1 MNHNS and CDR2 SASEGT. The cohort consisted of approximately 690 healthy bone marrow donors. At the time of sampling, all cohort members were nominally healthy, though unrecorded immune exposures were likely present. The donor tested CMV seronegative and was one of the 352 seronegative cohort members. A peripheral blood sample was provided by each donor, and peripheral blood mononuclear cells were used for TCR beta sequencing. Genomic DNA was extracted from the blood cell samples with the Qiagen DNeasy Blood Extraction Kit. As concerns this clone: This clone's antigen is unknown. Nothing much larger sits one base from this clone, and base qualities are not available.

Libraries were built with the immunoSEQ multiplex PCR assay. The multiplex PCR relied on a mix of 60 forward primers for TCR Vbeta segments and 13 reverse primers for TCR Jbeta segments. A multiplex PCR assay on genomic DNA amplified the CDR3 region of rearranged TCR beta genes. The amplified TCR beta libraries were sequenced on the Illumina HiSeq System as 87-base-pair reads. From the authors' description of their analysis: A later analysis counted approximately 84 million unique TCR beta chains across the 500 to 850 repertoires, and 10 million to 12 million of these chains were shared by at least two donors. Raw reads were error-corrected and collapsed into unique sequences by a nearest-neighbor algorithm in which closely related sequences were merged to remove PCR and sequencing errors. Alignment of CDR3 sequences to IMGT reference sequences was used to assign V, D and J gene segments. Each retained sequence needed at least a six-nucleotide match to both a V gene segment and a J gene segment. A rearrangement was called productive if the CDR3 had no stop codons and remained in frame with V and J, and every other rearrangement was called non-productive. CDR3 was defined according to IMGT convention as the region running from the second conserved V-encoded cysteine to the conserved J-encoded phenylalanine. In an earlier analysis of around 640 of the donors, sequences lacking an unambiguous match to a single V gene segment were excluded. In an earlier analysis of approximately 590 of the donors, V segments were called functional above 56.7% productive rearrangements and were called segregating when the between-donor standard deviation exceeded 5%. A statistical classification framework was built for diagnosing cytomegalovirus status from the catalog of TCR beta chain sequences. V and J gene assignment, in a later analysis, came from comparing TCR nucleotide sequences with IMGT/GENE-DB human TR gene sequences. A later analysis assigned CDR3 sequences and most-parsimonious VDJ recombination scenarios with the TCRdist pipeline. In a later analysis, every TCR beta chain was defined by the combination of its CDR3 amino acid sequence and its V-gene family, and reads without a unique V-gene family were dropped. A later analysis removed 550 to 650 highly shared, low-generation-probability nucleotide sequences to deal with suspected cross-contamination and a sequencing artifact. A later analysis calculated a clonal expansion index for each public chain from normalized within-repertoire ranks of inferred template counts. A later analysis computed generation probabilities with a VDJ recombination model fitted to out-of-frame rearrangements, and checked the results against IGoR. A later analysis scored TCR-TCR, TCR-HLA and TCR-CMV co-occurrence with hypergeometric tests, applying a repertoire-size bias correction to TCR pairs. False discovery rates were estimated in a later analysis by permuting HLA or CMV assignments 20 times. In a later analysis, co-occurring TCRs were grouped using DBSCAN, and TCRdist sequence similarity was added for clustering within HLA-allele-positive subsets. For co-occurrence clustering, repertoires with fewer than 30,000 or more than 120,000 public chains were excluded, along with several repertoires with anomalous nucleotide sharing. The table comes from immuneACCESS by way of TCRdb, which keeps in-frame sequences with V and J called. Part of the clones is missing from these tables; in studies checked, under half for an unresolved V gene and the rest for unknown reasons. The V and J calls and clone size are taken from that table; D and trimming were inferred from the DNA. Counted in this sample were under 80,000 clones; about 69% of them appeared once. Of the sample, 5% to 7% falls within the top ten clones.

The sample was PBMCs. The chain was built from TRBV6-1 and TRBJ1-1, with 7 bases aligning to TRBD1. The TCR was taken from a woman in her 30s in good health and CMV-seronegative. The CDR3 protein: CASSADDRAPTEAFF. The sequenced DNA is TGTGCCAGCAGTGCCGACGACAGGGCCCCCACTGAAGCTTTCTTT.